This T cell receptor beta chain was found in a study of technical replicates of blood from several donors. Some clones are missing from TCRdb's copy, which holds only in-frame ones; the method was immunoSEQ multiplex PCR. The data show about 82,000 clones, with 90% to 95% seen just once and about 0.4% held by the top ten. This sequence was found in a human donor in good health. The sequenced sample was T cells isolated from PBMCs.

CDR3: CASSLSEVPEAFF. CDR3 DNA sequence: TGTGCCAGCAGCCTCAGCGAGGTTCCTGAAGCTTTCTTT. The V call is TRBV5-6, the J call TRBJ1-1, with unresolved D. There are 13 residues in the CDR3. Trimming left V 4 bases short and J 6 bases short, with 13 bases between. Germline CDR1 is SGHDT and CDR2 is YYEEEE.